The 10 T cell receptor beta chains given below trace back to one sample, sequenced in a study of T cells in localized non-small cell lung cancer. The data were produced by immunoSEQ multiplex PCR, yet TCRdb's version contains in-frame clones alone and is incomplete. The profile shows approximately 100,000 clones, approximately 91% of them singletons. The starting material was PBMCs, obtained before any cancer treatment. The receptors were gathered from a woman between 35 and 75 years old with stage II squamous cell lung carcinoma.

This chain joins TRBV5-6 and TRBJ2-7, with TRBD2 matching over 13 bases. From germline, CDR1 is SGHDT and CDR2 YYEEEE. V was pared by 4 bases and J by 3 bases, with 4 bases of the junction left unmatched. This CDR3 has 15 residues. CDR3 bases: TGTGCCAGCAGCCAGGGACTAGCGGGAATCTACGAGCAGTACTTC. Translating it yields CASSQGLAGIYEQYF.

The V gene is TRBV19, the J gene TRBJ1-1; D remains unclear. The CDR3 has 12 amino acids. Trimming pared 5 bases from V and 11 bases from J, leaving 15 bases between. Per germline, CDR1 LNHDA and CDR2 SQIVND (reference sequence). This CDR3 is CASSPGEMRAFF. DNA for the CDR3: TGTGCCAGTAGTCCCGGGGAGATGAGGGCTTTCTTT.

This chain links TRBV2 with TRBJ1-6, with unresolved D. Trimming removed 7 bases at V and 7 bases at J, with 17 bases between. This CDR3 is built from 15 residues. Per the germline V gene, CDR1 is SNHLY and CDR2 is FYNNEI. CDR3 amino acids: CASTPLRNINSPLHF. For the CDR3, the DNA is TGTGCCAGCACTCCCCTAAGGAACATCAATTCACCCCTCCACTTT.

CDR3 in DNA: TGTGCCAGTACAGGCGGAAGAGCCTATGGCTACACCTTC. Translation gives CASTGGRAYGYTF. The gene calls are TRBV19 and TRBJ1-2; no clear D. CDR1 is LNHDA and CDR2 is SQIVND in the germline V gene (reference sequence). V shed 7 bases and J shed 4 bases, with 13 bases lying between them. CDR3 length equals 13 residues. The full variable domain, in which reference TRBV19 and TRBJ1-2 provide the parts outside the CDR3, is DGGITQSPKYLFRKEGQNVTLSCEQNLNHDAMYWYRQDPGQGLRLIYYSQIVNDFQKGDIAEGYSVSREKKESFPLTVTSAQKNPTAFYLCASTGGRAYGYTFGSGTRLTVV.

The chain links TRBV15 to TRBJ2-1; TRBD1 aligns across 8 bases. There are 14 residues in the CDR3. Germline loops: CDR1 LNHNV, CDR2 YYDKDF (reference sequence). Losses at the gene ends were 1 base for V and 10 bases for J; bases not matched to a gene: 6. The CDR3 loop is CATSRAGQGREQFF. The CDR3 DNA reads as TGTGCCACCAGCAGAGCCGGACAGGGAAGGGAGCAGTTCTTC.

This clone has just one count. The V and J genes are TRBV6-6 and TRBJ2-7, with 7 bases fitting TRBD1. The V gene end was trimmed by 6 bases and the J gene end by 5 bases; junction bases not matched to a gene: 13. This CDR3 is built from 15 residues. CDR1 is MNHNY and CDR2 is SVGAGI in the germline V gene (reference sequence). The CDR3 sequence is CASSAFTGVRDEQYF. In DNA form, the CDR3 reads TGTGCCAGCAGCGCGTTCACAGGGGTTAGAGACGAGCAGTACTTC.

The chain joins TRBV6-5 to TRBJ1-1, with a tentative D call TRBD1 (5 bases). CDR1 is MNHEY, CDR2 SVGAGI, per germline. Trimming pared 2 bases from V and 5 bases from J, leaving 12 bases between. This CDR3 is built from 14 residues. The CDR3 sequence is CASSYLEEGTEAFF. The CDR3 DNA reads TGTGCCAGCAGTTACCTGGAGGAGGGGACTGAAGCTTTCTTT.

The J gene is TRBJ1-1, the V gene TRBV10-3, with TRBD1 matching over 7 bases. The CDR3 runs to 13 residues. Germline-derived CDR1 and CDR2 are ENHRY and SYGVKD. J lost 3 bases, V lost 11 bases, and 9 bases had no gene match. CDR3 in DNA: TGTGCCTCGACGACAGGGCCGGACACTGAAGCTTTCTTT. It encodes CASTTGPDTEAFF.

The rearrangement uses TRBV5-1 and TRBJ2-2; 7 bases are a match to TRBD2. The CDR3 has 16 residues. V was pared by 4 bases and J by 4 bases, with 10 bases of the junction left unmatched. In germline, CDR1 is SGHRS, CDR2 YFSETQ. CDR3 residues: CASSRGGKGSTGELFF. In nucleotides, the CDR3 is TGCGCCAGCAGCCGGGGAGGGAAAGGAAGCACCGGGGAGCTGTTTTTT.

The J gene is TRBJ1-5, the V gene TRBV19; tentative D call: TRBD1 (6 bases). Trimming pared 8 bases from V and 3 bases from J, leaving 17 bases between. Germline CDR1 and CDR2: LNHDA and SQIVND (reference sequence). This CDR3 spans 15 amino acids. The CDR3 DNA follows: TGTGCCAGTGATGGGGGCCCGGGTACCAATCAGCCCCAGCATTTT. The encoded protein is CASDGGPGTNQPQHF.